The 3 T cell receptor beta chains given below trace back to one sample, sequenced in a study of shared clonotypes between healthy human individuals. Some clones are missing from TCRdb's copy, which holds only in-frame ones; the method was immunoSEQ multiplex PCR. The table includes about 690,000 clones, 90% detected once. Sequenced material: memory CD8+ T cells from PBMCs. Documented subset: CD45RO+ cells pooled with CCR7-negative TemRA cells. The origin of the receptors is a man between 18 and 35 years old in good health. Some clones in this sample may be carry-over from other donors' samples.

CDR3 nucleotide sequence: TGTGCCAGCAGCGTGAACAGGGTCCAAGAGACCCAGTACTTC. This translates into CASSVNRVQETQYF. The chain links TRBV9 to TRBJ2-5, with a tentative D call TRBD1 (6 bases). CDR3 size: 14 residues. V gave up 2 bases and J gave up 1 base, with 9 bases separating them. The germline CDR1 and CDR2 sequences are SGDLS and YYNGEE. The whole variable domain, filled in from reference TRBV9 and TRBJ2-5, reads DSGVTQTPKHLITATGQRVTLRCSPRSGDLSVYWYQQSLDQGLQFLIQYYNGEERAKGNILERFSAQQFPDLHSELNLSSLELGDSALYFCASSVNRVQETQYFGPGTRLLVL.

The V gene is TRBV27, the J gene TRBJ2-1, with D possibly matching TRBD1 (6 bases). This CDR3 spans 15 amino acids. Germline V lookup: CDR1 MNHEY, CDR2 SMNVEV (reference sequence). Trimming pared 5 bases from V and 0 bases from J, leaving 11 bases between. In DNA form, the CDR3 reads TGTGCCAGCAGTATAGGACAGTCCTCCTACAATGAGCAGTTCTTC. Its translation is CASSIGQSSYNEQFF.

The chain carries TRBV6-1 and TRBJ1-3; 7 nucleotides agree with TRBD1. The CDR3 contains 14 residues. Germline V CDR1 and CDR2: MNHNS, SASEGT. Losses at the gene ends were 3 bases for V and 2 bases for J; bases not matched to a gene: 1. CDR3 coding DNA: TGTGCCAGCAGTGAGACAGGGCCTGGAAACACCATATATTTT. This encodes CASSETGPGNTIYF.